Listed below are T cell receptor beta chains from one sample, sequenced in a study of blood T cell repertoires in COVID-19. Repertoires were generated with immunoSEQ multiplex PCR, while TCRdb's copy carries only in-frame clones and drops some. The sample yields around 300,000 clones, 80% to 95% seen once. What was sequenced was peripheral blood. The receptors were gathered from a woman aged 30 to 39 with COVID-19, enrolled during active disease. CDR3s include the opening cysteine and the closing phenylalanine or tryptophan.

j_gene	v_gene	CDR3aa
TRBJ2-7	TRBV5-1	CASSYATGVGYEQYF
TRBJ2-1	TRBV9	CASSVVSLASGRYNEQFF
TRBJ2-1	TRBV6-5	CASTRRGSYNEQFF
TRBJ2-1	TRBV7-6	CASSLGLAGAYNEQFF
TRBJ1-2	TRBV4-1	CASSQQGDYGYTF
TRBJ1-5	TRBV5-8	CAGGTGEGQPQHF
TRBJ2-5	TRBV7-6	CASSLVGGTSAARGQYF
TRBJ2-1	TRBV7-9	CASSLDARGNEQFF
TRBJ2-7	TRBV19	CASSISGGSSYEQYF
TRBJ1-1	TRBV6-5	CAARGLVTEAFF
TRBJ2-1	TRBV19	CASSMGLESNEQFF
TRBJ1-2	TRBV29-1	CSVERGYIGGYTF
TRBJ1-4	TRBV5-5	CASSYRGTEKLFF
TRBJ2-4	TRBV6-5	CASSKTGENIQYF
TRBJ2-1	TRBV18	CASSPTGDNEQFF
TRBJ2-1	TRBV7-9	CASSPWTSGSYEQFF
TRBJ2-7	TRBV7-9	CASSPGQGEQYF
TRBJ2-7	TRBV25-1	CASGNGASLHEQYF
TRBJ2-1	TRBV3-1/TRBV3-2	CASSAGAGYNEQFF
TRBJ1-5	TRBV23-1	CASSPVDRGRQPQHF
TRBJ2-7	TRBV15	CATEEDRGSPEQYF
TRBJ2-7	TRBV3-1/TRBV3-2	CASSPLGQGIYEQYF
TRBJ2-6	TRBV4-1	CASSPIRVSGANVLTF
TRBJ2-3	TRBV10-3	CAIRSDKSTDTQYF
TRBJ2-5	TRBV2	CASRGPGVGQETQYF
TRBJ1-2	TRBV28	CASSSTGQVNYGYTF
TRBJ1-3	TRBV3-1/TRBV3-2	CASSQEGRPGNTIYF
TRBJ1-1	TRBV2	CASSEAWGPGTEAFF
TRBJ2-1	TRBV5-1	CASSLVGVSGSTNNEQFF
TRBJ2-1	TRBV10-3	CATQGIAGLMSRQFF
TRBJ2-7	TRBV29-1	CSVEEYSGNEQYF
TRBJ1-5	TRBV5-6	CASSLWGVGQPQHF